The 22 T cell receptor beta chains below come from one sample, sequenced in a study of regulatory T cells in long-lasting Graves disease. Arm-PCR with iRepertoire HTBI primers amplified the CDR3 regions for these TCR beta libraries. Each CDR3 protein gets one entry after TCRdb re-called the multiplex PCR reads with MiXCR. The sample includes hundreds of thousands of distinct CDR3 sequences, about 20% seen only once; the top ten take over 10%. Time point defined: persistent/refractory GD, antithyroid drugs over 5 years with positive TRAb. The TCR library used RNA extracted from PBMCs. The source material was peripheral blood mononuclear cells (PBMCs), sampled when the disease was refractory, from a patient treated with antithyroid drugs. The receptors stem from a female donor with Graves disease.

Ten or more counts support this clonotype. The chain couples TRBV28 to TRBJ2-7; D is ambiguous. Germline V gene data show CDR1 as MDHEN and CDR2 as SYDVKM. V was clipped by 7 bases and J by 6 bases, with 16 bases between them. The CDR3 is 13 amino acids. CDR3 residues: CASTKGPLAEQYF. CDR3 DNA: TGTGCCAGCACCAAGGGCCCTTTGGCCGAGCAGTACTTC.

This CDR3 is CASIQRGTDTQYF. Here the CDR3 DNA reads TGTGCCAGCATCCAACGAGGCACAGATACGCAGTATTTT. V gene TRBV28 combines with J gene TRBJ2-3; D unclear. Germline CDR1 is MDHEN and CDR2 is SYDVKM. The CDR3 is 13 residues long. The V end lost 7 bases, the J end lost 1 base, and 9 bases lay between the germline ends.

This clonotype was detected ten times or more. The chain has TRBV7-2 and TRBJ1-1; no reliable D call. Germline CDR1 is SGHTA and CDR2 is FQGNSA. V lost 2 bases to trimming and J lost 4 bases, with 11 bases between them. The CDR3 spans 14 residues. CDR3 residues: CASSLREGSTEAFF. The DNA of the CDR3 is TGTGCCAGCAGCTTAAGGGAAGGCAGCACTGAAGCTTTCTTT. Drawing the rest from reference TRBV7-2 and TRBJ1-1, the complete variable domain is GAGVSQSPSNKVTEKGKDVELRCDPISGHTALYWYRQSLGQGLEFLIYFQGNSAPDKSGLPSDRFSAERTGGSVSTLTIQRTQQEDSAVYLCASSLREGSTEAFFGQGTRLTVV.

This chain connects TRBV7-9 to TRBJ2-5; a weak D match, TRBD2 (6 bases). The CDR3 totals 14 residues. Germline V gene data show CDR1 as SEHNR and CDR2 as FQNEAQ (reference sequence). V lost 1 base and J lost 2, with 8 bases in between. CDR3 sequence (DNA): TGTGCCAGCAGCTTAGAGACTAGTCAAGAGACCCAGTACTTC. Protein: CASSLETSQETQYF.

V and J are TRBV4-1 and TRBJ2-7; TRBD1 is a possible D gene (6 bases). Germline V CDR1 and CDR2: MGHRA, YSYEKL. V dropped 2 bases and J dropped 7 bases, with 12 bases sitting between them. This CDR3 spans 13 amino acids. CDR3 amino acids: CASSQPNRDEQYF. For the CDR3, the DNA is TGCGCCAGCAGCCAACCAAACAGGGATGAGCAGTACTTC.

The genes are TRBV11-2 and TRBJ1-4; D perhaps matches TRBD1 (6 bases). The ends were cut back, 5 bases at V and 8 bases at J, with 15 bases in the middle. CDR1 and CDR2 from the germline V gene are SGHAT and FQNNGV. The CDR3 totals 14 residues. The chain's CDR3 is CASSRGVGGEKLFF. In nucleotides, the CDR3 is TGTGCCAGCAGCCGCGGAGTAGGGGGAGAAAAACTGTTTTTT.

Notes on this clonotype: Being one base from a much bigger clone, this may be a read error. Here the CDR3 DNA reads TGTGCCGGCAGCTTAGATCAGGGCGGCGAGCAGTACTTC. This codes for CAGSLDQGGEQYF. The chain is built from TRBV7-2 and TRBJ2-7; possibly TRBD1 for D (5 bases). The CDR3 runs to 13 residues. The germline gives CDR1 SGHTA, CDR2 FQGNSA. The whole variable domain, filled in from reference TRBV7-2 and TRBJ2-7, reads GAGVSQSPSNKVTEKGKDVELRCDPISGHTALYWYRQSLGQGLEFLIYFQGNSAPDKSGLPSDRFSAERTGGSVSTLTIQRTQQEDSAVYLCAGSLDQGGEQYFGPGTRLTVT.

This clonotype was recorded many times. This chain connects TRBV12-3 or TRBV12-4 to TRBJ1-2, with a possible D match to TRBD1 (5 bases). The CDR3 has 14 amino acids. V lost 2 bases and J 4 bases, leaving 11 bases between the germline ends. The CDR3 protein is CASSLNRDGYGYTF. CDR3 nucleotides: TGTGCCAGCAGTTTAAACCGGGACGGCTATGGCTACACCTTC.

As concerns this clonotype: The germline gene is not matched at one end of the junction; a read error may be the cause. The CDR3 DNA reads TGTGCCAGCAGTTTCCCCCGCCCGGGACGGTCGGATTTT. It encodes CASSFPRPGRSDF. The chain carries TRBV28 and TRBJ2-3, with D possibly called TRBD1 or TRBD2 (5 bases each). CDR3 length: 13 residues. Looked up from germline, CDR1 is MDHEN and CDR2 is SYDVKM.

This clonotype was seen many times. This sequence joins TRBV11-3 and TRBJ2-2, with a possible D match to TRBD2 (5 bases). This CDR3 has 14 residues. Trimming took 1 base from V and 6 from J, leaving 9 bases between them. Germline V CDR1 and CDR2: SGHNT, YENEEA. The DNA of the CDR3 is TGTGCCAGCAGCTTAGCCCGGGGTCCCGGGGAGCTGTTTTTT. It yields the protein CASSLARGPGELFF.

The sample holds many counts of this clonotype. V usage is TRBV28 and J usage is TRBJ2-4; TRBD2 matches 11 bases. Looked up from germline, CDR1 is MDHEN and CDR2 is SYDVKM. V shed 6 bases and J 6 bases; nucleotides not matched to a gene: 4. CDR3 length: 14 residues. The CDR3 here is CASSSGTSGNIQYF. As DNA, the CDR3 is TGTGCCAGCAGCTCCGGGACTAGCGGAAACATTCAGTACTTC.

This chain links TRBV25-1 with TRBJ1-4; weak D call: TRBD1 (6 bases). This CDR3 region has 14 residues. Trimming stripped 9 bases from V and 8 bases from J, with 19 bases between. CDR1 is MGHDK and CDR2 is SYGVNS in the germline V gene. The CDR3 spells CASSDGGAGEKLFF. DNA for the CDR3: TGTGCCAGTTCGGACGGGGGGGCTGGGGAAAAACTGTTTTTT.

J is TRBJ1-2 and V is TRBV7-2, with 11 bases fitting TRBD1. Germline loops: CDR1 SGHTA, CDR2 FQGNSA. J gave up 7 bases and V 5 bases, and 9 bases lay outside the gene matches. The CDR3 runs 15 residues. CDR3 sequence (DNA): TGTGCCAGCAGCCCTTGGAGGACAGGGGGCTTTGGCTACACCTTC. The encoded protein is CASSPWRTGGFGYTF.

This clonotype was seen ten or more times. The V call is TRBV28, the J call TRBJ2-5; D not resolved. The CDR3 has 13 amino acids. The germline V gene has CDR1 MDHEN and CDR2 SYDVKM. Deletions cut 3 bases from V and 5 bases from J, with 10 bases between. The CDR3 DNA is TGTGCCAGCAGTTTTTCCGCCGCGGAGACCCAGTACTTC. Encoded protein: CASSFSAAETQYF.

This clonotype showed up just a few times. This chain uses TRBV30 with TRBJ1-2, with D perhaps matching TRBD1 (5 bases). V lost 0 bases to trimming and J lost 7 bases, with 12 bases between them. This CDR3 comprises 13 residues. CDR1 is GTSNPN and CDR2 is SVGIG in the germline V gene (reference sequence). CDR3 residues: CAWSVGDVGGYTF. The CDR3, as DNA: TGTGCCTGGAGTGTAGGGGATGTCGGTGGCTACACCTTC. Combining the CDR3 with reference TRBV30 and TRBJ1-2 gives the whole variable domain SQTIHQWPATLVQPVGSPLSLECTVEGTSNPNLYWYRQAAGRGLQLLFYSVGIGQISSEVPQNLSASRPQDRQFILSSKKLLLSDSGFYLCAWSVGDVGGYTFGSGTRLTVV.

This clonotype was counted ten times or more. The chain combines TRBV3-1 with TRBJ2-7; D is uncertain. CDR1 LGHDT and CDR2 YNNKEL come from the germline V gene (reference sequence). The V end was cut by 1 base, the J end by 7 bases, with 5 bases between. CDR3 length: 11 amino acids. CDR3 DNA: TGTGCCAGCAGCCAAGGTTGGGAGCAGTACTTC. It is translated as CASSQGWEQYF.

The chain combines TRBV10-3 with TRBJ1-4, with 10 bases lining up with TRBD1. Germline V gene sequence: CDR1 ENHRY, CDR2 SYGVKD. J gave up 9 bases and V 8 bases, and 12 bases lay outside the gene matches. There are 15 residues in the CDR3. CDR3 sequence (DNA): TGTGCCATCTCCCCCTCCGGGACAGGGGTTCAAAAACTGTTTTTT. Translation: CAISPSGTGVQKLFF.

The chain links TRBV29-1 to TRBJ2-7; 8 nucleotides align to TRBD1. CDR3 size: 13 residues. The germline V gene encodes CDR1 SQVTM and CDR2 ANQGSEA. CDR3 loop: CRPQTGAPHEQYF. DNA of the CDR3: TGCAGGCCACAGACAGGGGCCCCCCACGAGCAGTACTTC.

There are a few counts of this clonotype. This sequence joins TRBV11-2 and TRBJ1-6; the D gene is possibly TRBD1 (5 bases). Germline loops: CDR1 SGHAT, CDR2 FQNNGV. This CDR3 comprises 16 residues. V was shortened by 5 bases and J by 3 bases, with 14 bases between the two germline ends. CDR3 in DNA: TGTGCCAGCAGCCAGGGCAGTCCCCTCTATAATTCACCCCTCCACTTT. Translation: CASSQGSPLYNSPLHF.

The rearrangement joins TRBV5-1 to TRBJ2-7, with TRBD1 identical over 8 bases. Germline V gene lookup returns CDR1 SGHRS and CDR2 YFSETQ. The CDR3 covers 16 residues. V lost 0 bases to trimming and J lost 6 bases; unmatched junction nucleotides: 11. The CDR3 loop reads CASSLVQGAQVGEQYF. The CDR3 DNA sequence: TGCGCCAGCAGCTTGGTCCAGGGGGCTCAGGTTGGCGAGCAGTACTTC.

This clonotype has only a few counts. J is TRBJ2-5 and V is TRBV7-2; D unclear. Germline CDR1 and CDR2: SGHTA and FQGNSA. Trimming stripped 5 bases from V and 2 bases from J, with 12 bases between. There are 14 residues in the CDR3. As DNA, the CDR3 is TGTGCCAGCAGCCTACATGGCCCACAAGAGACCCAGTACTTC. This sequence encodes CASSLHGPQETQYF.

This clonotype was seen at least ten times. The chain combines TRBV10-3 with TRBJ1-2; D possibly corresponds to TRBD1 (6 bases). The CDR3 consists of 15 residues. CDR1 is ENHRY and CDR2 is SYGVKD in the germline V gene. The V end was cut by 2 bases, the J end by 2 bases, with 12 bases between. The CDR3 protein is CAISEREGGNYGYTF. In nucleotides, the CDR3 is TGTGCCATCAGTGAGCGAGAAGGGGGGAACTATGGCTACACCTTC.